This T cell receptor beta chain originates from a study of shared clonotypes between healthy human individuals. None of the donors, who were healthy HIV-negative adults, had recently had acute infections or vaccinations. All the donors were Caucasian adults who lived in Nashville, Tennessee. Splitting of CD4+ cells produced CD45RA+ naive and CD45RA-negative memory subsets. Trimming took off 5 bases at V and 1 base at J, with 12 bases between the two ends. CDR1 and CDR2 (germline): MDHEN, SYDVKM. The CDR3 extends over 15 amino acids. Method: immunoSEQ multiplex PCR; TCRdb's copy keeps in-frame clones and lacks some. The sample has fewer than 1.4 million clones, about 80% seen once.

This chain connects TRBV28 to TRBJ1-5; D is unresolved. The sample was memory CD4+ T cells from PBMCs. Subset meaning: CD45RA-negative fraction. The receptor comes from a man younger than 35 in good health. Some clones in this sample may be carry-over from other donors' samples. The CDR3 DNA sequence: TGTGCCAGCAGTGGAGATTTCGGCAGCAATCAGCCCCAGCATTTT. Translation: CASSGDFGSNQPQHF. Full variable domain (missing parts from reference TRBV28 and TRBJ1-5): DVKVTQSSRYLVKRTGEKVFLECVQDMDHENMFWYRQDPGLGLRLIYFSYDVKMKEKGDIPEGYSVSREKKERFSLILESASTNQTSMYLCASSGDFGSNQPQHFGDGTRLSIL.